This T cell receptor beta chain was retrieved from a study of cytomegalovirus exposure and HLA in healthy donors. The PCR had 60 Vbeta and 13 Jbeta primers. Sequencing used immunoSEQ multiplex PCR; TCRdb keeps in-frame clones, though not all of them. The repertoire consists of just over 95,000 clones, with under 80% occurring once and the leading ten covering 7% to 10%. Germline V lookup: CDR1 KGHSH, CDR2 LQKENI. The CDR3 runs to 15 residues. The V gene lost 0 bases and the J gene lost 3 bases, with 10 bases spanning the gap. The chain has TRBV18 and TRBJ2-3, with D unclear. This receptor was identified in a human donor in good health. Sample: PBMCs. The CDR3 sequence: CASSPPSDLTDTQYF. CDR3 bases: TGTGCCAGCTCACCACCGAGTGATTTGACAGATACGCAGTATTTT.